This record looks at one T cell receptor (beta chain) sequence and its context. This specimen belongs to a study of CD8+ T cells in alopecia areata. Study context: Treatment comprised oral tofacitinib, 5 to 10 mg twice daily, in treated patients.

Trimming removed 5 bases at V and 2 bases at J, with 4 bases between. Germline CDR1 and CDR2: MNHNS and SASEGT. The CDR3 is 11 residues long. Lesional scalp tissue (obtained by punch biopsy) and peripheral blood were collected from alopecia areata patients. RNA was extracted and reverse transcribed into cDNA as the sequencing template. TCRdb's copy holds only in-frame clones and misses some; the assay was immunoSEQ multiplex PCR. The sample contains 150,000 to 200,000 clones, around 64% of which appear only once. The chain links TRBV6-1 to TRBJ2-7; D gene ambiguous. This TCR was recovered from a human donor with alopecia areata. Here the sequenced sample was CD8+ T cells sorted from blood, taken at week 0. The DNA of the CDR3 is TGTGCCAGCAGTTACGCCTACGAGCAGTACTTC. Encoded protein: CASSYAYEQYF.